This TCR beta chain originates from a study of graft-versus-host responses after intestinal transplantation. This CDR3 has 15 residues. CDR1 is SGHTA, CDR2 FQGNSA, per germline. V lost 1 base and J 5 bases, leaving 12 bases between the germline ends. TCRdb's table, derived via immunoSEQ multiplex PCR, lists solely in-frame clones and lacks some. Of 21,000 or so clones in the sample, roughly nine tenths were seen once. Sample: PBMCs, taken more than 62 days after intestinal transplantation. The chain is built from TRBV7-2 and TRBJ1-5, with D maybe TRBD1 (5 bases). The sequence derives from a human patient who received an intestinal transplant, so some T cells may come from the graft donor. The CDR3 DNA follows: TGTGCCAGCAGCTTAGTGGGGGAGGCGGATCAGCCCCAGCATTTT. This sequence encodes CASSLVGEADQPQHF.